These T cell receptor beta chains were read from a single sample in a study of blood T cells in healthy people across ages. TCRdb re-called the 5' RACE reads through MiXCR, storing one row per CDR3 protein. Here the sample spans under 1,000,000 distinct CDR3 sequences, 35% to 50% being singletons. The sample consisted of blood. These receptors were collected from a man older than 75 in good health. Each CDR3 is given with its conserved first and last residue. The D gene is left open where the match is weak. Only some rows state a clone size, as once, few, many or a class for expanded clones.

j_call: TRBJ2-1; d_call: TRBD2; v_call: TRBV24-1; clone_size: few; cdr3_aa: CATSVSSGYNEQFF; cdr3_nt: TGTGCCACCAGTGTGTCTAGCGGCTACAATGAGCAGTTCTTC
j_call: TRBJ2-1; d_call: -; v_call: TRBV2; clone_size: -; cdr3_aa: CASKTSTHNEQFF; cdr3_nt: TGTGCCAGCAAAACGTCGACCCACAATGAGCAGTTCTTC
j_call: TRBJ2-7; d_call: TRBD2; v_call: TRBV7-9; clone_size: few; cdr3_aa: CASSSRGRASNEQYF; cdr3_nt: TGTGCCAGCTCCTCTCGGGGGAGGGCCAGTAACGAGCAGTACTTC
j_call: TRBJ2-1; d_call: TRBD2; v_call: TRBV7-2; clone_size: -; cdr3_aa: CASSLESGGPVNEQFF; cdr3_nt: TGTGCCAGCAGCTTAGAATCGGGAGGGCCTGTCAATGAGCAGTTCTTC
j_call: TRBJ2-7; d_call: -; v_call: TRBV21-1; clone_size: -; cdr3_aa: CASTRRDRAYEQYF; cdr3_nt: TGTGCCAGCACCCGTCGCGACAGGGCCTACGAGCAGTACTTC
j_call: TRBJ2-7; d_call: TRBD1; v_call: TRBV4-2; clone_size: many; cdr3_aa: CASSQPGTGGFEQYF; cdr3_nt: TGTGCCAGCAGCCAACCCGGGACAGGGGGCTTCGAGCAGTACTTC
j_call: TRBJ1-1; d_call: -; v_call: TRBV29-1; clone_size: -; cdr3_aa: CSVPGGDTEAFF; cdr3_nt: TGCAGCGTTCCGGGGGGTGACACTGAAGCTTTCTTT
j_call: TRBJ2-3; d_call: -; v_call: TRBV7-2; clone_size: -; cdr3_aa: CASSLGLYSRGFTDTQYF; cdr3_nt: TGTGCCAGCAGCTTAGGCCTTTACTCCCGGGGATTCACAGATACGCAGTATTTT
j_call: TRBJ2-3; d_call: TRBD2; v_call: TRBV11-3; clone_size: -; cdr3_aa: CASSLGLAGNTQYF; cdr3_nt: TGTGCCAGCAGCCTGGGACTAGCGGGAAATACGCAGTATTTT
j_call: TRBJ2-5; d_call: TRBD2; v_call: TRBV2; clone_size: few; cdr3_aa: CASSEALAEEQYF; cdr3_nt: TGTGCCAGCAGTGAAGCGCTAGCGGAGGAGCAGTACTTC
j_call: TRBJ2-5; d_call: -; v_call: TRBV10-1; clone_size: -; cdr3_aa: CASSDSSRGETQYF; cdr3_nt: TGCGCCAGCAGTGATAGCTCTAGAGGGGAGACCCAGTACTTC
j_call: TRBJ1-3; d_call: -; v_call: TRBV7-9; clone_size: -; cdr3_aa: CASSLALTAYGNTIYF; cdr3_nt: TGTGCCAGCAGCTTAGCGCTAACAGCCTATGGAAACACCATATATTTT
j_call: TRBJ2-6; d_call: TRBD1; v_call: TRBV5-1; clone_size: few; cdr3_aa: CASSGQVSGANVLTF; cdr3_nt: TGCGCCAGCAGCGGACAGGTCTCTGGGGCCAACGTCCTGACTTTC
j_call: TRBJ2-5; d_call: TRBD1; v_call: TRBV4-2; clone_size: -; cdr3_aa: CASSRDRGGASETQYF; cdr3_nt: TGTGCCAGCAGCCGCGACAGGGGAGGTGCGAGCGAGACCCAGTACTTC
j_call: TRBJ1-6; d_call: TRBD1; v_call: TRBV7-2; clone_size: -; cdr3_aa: CASSFGTGLNSPLHF; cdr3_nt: TGTGCCAGCAGCTTCGGGACAGGACTTAATTCACCCCTCCACTTT
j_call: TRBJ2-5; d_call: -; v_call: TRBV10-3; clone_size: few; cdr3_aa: CATRIGETQYF; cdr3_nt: TGTGCCACCAGAATCGGAGAGACCCAGTACTTC
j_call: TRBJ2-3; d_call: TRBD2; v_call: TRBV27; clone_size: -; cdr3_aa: CASSLSAGEPTSTDTQYF; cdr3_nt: TGTGCCAGCAGTTTATCGGCGGGGGAGCCCACTAGCACAGATACGCAGTATTTT
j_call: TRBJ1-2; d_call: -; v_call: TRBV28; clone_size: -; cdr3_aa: CASSKQIYGYTF; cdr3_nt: TGTGCCAGCAGTAAACAGATCTATGGCTACACCTTC
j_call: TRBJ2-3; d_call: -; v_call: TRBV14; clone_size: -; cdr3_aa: CASSQDGLDTQYF; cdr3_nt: TGTGCCAGCAGCCAAGATGGACTGGATACGCAGTATTTT
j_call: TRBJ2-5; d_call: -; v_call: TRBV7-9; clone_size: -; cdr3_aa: CASSLGAGSQETQYF; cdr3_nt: TGTGCCAGCAGCTTAGGGGCAGGGTCCCAGGAGACCCAGTACTTC
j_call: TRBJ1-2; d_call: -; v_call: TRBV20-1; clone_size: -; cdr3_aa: CSASKVFPVSYTF; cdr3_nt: TGCAGTGCTAGTAAGGTCTTCCCGGTTAGCTACACCTTC
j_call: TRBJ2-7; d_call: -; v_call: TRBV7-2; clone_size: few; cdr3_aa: CASSLGFRGYEQYF; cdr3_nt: TGTGCCAGCAGCTTAGGCTTCAGGGGTTACGAGCAGTACTTC
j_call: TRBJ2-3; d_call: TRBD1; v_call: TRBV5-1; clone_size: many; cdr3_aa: CASSLDRGGDTQYF; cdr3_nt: TGCGCCAGCAGTTTAGACAGGGGTGGAGATACGCAGTATTTT
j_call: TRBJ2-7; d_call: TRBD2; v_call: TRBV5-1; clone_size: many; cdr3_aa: CASSFGLAGEGEQYF; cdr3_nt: TGCGCCAGCAGCTTCGGTCTAGCGGGAGAGGGGGAGCAGTACTTC
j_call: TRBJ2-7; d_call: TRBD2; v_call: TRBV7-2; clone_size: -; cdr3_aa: CASSLAASGVTYEQYF; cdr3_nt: TGTGCCAGCAGTTTGGCTGCTAGCGGAGTAACCTACGAGCAGTACTTC
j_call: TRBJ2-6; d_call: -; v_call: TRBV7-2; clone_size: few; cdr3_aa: CASSLVGGAVGANVLTF; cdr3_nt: TGTGCCAGCAGCTTAGTGGGGGGCGCGGTTGGGGCCAACGTCCTGACTTTC
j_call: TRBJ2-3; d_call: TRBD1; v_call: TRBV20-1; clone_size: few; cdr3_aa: CSAKGQVDTDTQYF; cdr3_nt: TGCAGTGCTAAAGGACAGGTGGACACAGATACGCAGTATTTT
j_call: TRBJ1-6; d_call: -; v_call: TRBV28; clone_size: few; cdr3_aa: CASSLRQGQGSPLHF; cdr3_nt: TGTGCCAGCAGTTTGCGGCAGGGGCAGGGTTCACCCCTCCACTTT
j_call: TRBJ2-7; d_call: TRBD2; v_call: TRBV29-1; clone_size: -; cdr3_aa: CSARTSYWYEQYF; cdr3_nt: TGCAGCGCCCGGACTAGCTACTGGTACGAGCAGTACTTC
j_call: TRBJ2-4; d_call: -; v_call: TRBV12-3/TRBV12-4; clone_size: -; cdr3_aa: CAISDQGVAKNIQYF; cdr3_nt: TGTGCCATCTCGGACCAAGGGGTAGCCAAAAACATTCAGTACTTC
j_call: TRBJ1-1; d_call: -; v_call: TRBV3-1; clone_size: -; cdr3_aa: CASSRRANTEAFF; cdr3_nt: TGTGCCAGCAGCCGAAGGGCGAACACTGAAGCTTTCTTT
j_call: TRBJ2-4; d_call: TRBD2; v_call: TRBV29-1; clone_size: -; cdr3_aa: CSGREGNKNIQYF; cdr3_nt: TGCAGCGGGAGGGAGGGTAACAAAAACATTCAGTACTTC
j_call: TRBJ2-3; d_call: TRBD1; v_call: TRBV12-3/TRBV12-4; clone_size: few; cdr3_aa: CASTWDRHTDTQYF; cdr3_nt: TGTGCCAGCACCTGGGACAGACACACAGATACGCAGTATTTT
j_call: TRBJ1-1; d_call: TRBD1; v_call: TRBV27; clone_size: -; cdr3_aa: CASSFHRGRTEAFF; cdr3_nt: TGTGCCAGCAGCTTTCACAGGGGAAGGACTGAAGCTTTCTTT
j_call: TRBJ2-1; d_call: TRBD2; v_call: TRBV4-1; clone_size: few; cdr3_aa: CASSQVGGAGGTEQFF; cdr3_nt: TGCGCCAGCAGCCAAGTCGGGGGAGCGGGGGGTACCGAGCAGTTCTTC
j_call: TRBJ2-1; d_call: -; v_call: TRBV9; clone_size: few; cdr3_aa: CASSANRRNNEQFF; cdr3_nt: TGTGCCAGCAGCGCTAACAGACGTAACAATGAGCAGTTCTTC
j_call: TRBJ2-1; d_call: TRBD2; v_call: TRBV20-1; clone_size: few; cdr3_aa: CSAREMGLAGVNEQFF; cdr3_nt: TGCAGTGCTAGAGAAATGGGACTAGCGGGAGTAAATGAGCAGTTCTTC
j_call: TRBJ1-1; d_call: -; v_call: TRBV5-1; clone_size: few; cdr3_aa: CASSPGIGGAETEAFF; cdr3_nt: TGCGCCAGCAGCCCGGGGATCGGGGGGGCGGAGACTGAAGCTTTCTTT
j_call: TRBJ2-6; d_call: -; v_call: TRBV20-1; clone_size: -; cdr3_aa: CSASSSFTVPPSGANVLTF; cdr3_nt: TGCAGTGCTAGCTCCTCTTTCACAGTTCCTCCCTCTGGGGCCAACGTCCTGACTTTC
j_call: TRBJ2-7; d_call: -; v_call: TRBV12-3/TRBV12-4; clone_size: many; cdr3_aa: CASSFGRAYEQYF; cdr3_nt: TGTGCCAGCAGCTTCGGAAGAGCCTACGAGCAGTACTTC
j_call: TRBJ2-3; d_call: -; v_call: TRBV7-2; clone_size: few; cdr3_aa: CASSRNRGGKDTQYF; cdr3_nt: TGTGCCAGCAGCCGGAACAGGGGGGGAAAAGATACGCAGTATTTT
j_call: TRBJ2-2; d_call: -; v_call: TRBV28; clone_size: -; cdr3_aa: CASSPRMGAGELFF; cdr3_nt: TGTGCCAGCAGCCCACGGATGGGGGCCGGGGAGCTGTTTTTT
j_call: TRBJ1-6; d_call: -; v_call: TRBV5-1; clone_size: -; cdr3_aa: CASSLTGTFSPLHF; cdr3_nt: TGCGCCAGCAGCTTGACAGGGACTTTTTCACCCCTCCACTTT
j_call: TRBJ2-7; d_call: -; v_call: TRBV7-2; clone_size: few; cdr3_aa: CASRTQESSYEQYF; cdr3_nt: TGTGCCAGCCGGACCCAGGAGAGCTCCTACGAGCAGTACTTC
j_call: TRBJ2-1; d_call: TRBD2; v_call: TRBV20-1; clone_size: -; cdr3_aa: CSARKGLAGAREQFF; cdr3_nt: TGCAGTGCTAGAAAGGGACTAGCGGGAGCTCGTGAGCAGTTCTTC
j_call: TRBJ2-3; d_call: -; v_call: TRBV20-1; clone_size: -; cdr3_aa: CSALRGASTDTQYF; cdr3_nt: TGCAGTGCTCTCCGGGGGGCTAGCACAGATACGCAGTATTTT
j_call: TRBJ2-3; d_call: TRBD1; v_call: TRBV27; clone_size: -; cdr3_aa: CASSLRGQLTDTQYF; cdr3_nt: TGTGCCAGCAGTTTGAGGGGGCAGCTGACAGATACGCAGTATTTT
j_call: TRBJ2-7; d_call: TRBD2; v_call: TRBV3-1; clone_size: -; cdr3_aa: CASSQDRAGETYEQYF; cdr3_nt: TGTGCCAGCAGCCAAGATCGAGCGGGAGAAACCTACGAGCAGTACTTC
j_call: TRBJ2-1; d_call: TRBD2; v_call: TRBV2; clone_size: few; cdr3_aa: CASSAQRGVNEQFF; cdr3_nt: TGTGCCAGCAGTGCCCAGCGGGGGGTCAATGAGCAGTTCTTC